The TCR beta chain described here comes from a study of blood T cell repertoires in COVID-19. Worth noting for this clone: The sample carries other DNA sequences with the same CDR3.

The data were produced by immunoSEQ multiplex PCR, yet TCRdb's version contains in-frame clones alone and is incomplete. The sample carries fewer than 350,000 clones, roughly 90% recorded once. CDR1 and CDR2 from the germline V gene are MNHEY and SMNVEV (reference sequence). The CDR3 sequence is 13 residues long. Trimming stripped 3 bases from V and 1 base from J, with 6 bases between. The sample consisted of peripheral blood. This clonotype originated in a man younger than 30 with active or convalescent COVID-19. The V and J genes are TRBV27 and TRBJ1-1; D may be TRBD1 (5 bases). The CDR3 region is CASSLQGNTEAFF. In nucleotides, the CDR3 is TGTGCCAGCAGTTTGCAGGGGAACACTGAAGCTTTCTTT.